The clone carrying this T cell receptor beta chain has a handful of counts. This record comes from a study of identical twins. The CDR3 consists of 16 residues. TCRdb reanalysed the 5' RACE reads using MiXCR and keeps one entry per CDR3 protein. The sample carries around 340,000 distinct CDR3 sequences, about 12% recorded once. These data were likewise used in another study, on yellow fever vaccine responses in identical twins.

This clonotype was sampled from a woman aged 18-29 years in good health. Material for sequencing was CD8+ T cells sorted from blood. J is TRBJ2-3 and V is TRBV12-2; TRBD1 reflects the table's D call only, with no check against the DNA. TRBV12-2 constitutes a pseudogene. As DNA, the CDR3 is TGTGCAAGTCGCTTAGAGGAAGACAGAGGCACAGATACGCAGTATTTT. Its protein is CASRLEEDRGTDTQYF.